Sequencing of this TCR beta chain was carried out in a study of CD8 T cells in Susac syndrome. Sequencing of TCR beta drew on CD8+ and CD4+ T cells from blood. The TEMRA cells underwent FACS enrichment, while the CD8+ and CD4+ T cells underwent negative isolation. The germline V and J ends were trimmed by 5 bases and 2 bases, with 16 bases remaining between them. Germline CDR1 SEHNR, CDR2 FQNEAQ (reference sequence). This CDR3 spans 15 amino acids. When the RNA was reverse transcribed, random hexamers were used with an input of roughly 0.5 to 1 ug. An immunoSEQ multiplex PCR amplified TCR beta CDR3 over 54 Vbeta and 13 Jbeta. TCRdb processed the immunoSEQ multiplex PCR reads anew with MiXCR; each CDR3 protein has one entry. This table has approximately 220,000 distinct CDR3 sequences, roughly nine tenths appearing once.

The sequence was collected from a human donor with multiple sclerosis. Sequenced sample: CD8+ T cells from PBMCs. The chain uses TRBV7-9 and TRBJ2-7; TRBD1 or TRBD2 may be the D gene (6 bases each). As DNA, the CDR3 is TGTGCCAGCAGCCCAGGTGGGGGGCTGACCTACGAGCAGTACTTC. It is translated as CASSPGGGLTYEQYF.